This T cell receptor beta chain stems from a study of post-analysis software for immune sequencing data. Study-wide points: Controls had lower frequencies than patients of five or six TRBV segments, which included TRBV5-6, TRBV5-1 and TRBV20-1.

V gave up 0 bases and J gave up 6 bases, with 7 bases separating them. The CDR3 is made up of 14 amino acids. Germline V gives CDR1 SGDLS, CDR2 YYNGEE. TCR beta libraries were prepared from cDNA with unique molecular identifiers. TCRdb itself ran the PCR reads through MiXCR, one entry per CDR3 protein. The sample yields about 540,000 distinct CDR3 sequences, under 40% seen once. In regard to this clonotype: Its antigen is as yet unknown.

The chain couples TRBV9 to TRBJ1-6, with D maybe TRBD1 (5 bases). Sequenced input: blood. The source is a girl between 2 and 17 years old with multiple sclerosis. The CDR3 DNA sequence: TGTGCCAGCAGCGTAGAGAGGGGTAATTCACCCCTCCACTTT. Protein: CASSVERGNSPLHF.